This T cell receptor beta chain appears in the sequencing data of a study of vaccination and CD4 T cells after COVID-19. This clonotype was found once. The antigen remains unidentified. The Oncomine TCR Beta short-read assay was what sequenced the DNA obtained from cultured CD4+ T cells. One entry per CDR3 protein, called by TCRdb with MiXCR from the PCR reads. This table holds 5,500 or so distinct CDR3 sequences, 71% found once. The germline CDR1 and CDR2 sequences are SEHNR and FQNEAQ (reference sequence). The CDR3 totals 17 residues. Trimming took 5 bases from V and 0 from J, leaving 14 bases between them. Treatment described: approximately nine-day PBMC culture with coronavirus spike peptide pools or control peptides (ViraFEST assay).

The TCR sequence derives from a human donor who had recovered from COVID-19. The source material was CD4+ T cells from blood, cultured in vitro. V and J are TRBV7-9 and TRBJ2-6; maybe TRBD2 (6 bases). For the CDR3, the DNA is TGTGCCAGCAGCCCAAAGGCCGGGGGCTCTGGGGCCAACGTCCTGACTTTC. Translated: CASSPKAGGSGANVLTF. The full variable domain, in which reference TRBV7-9 and TRBJ2-6 provide the parts outside the CDR3, is DTGVSQNPRHKITKRGQNVTFRCDPISEHNRLYWYRQTLGQGPEFLTYFQNEAQLEKSRLLSDRFSAERPKGSFSTLEIQRTEQGDSAMYLCASSPKAGGSGANVLTFGAGSRLTVL.